These T cell receptor beta chains were read from a single sample in a study of shared clonotypes between healthy human individuals. Here immunoSEQ multiplex PCR was the method, and the copy in TCRdb shows in-frame clones only, minus some. Of about 2.3 million clones detected, approximately 90% appear once; the ten largest clones hold approximately 0.4%. Specimen: naive CD4+ T cells from PBMCs. These receptors originate from a man aged 18 to 35 in good health. Some clones in this sample may be carry-over from other donors' samples. CDR3s include the opening cysteine and the closing phenylalanine or tryptophan. D genes are given only for firm matches. Rows may omit the clone size; those that give it use once, few, many or a size class.

j_call clone_size v_call d_call cdr3_nt cdr3_aa
TRBJ2-7 NA TRBV10-3 NA TGTGCCATCAGCGAACGGACCGACGGGAAATACGAGCAGTACTTC CAISERTDGKYEQYF
TRBJ2-5 NA TRBV5-6 NA TGTGCCAGCAGCCCCGACGCGGGGGCGCCCCAAGAGACCCAGTACTTC CASSPDAGAPQETQYF
TRBJ2-7 NA TRBV6-6 NA TGTGCCAGCGGGCCACAGGCTACCTACGAGCAGTACTTC CASGPQATYEQYF
TRBJ2-6 NA TRBV18 NA TGTGCCAGCTCACCGCGGCTGCCTCCTTTGCACAACTCTGGGGCCAACGTCCTGACTTTC CASSPRLPPLHNSGANVLTF
TRBJ1-6 NA TRBV6-6 NA TGTGCCAGCAGTTCAGGGACGGCGGGAAATTCACCCCTCCACTTT CASSSGTAGNSPLHF
TRBJ2-1 NA TRBV4-2 TRBD2 TGTGCCAGCAGCCAAGTGAAGCGGGGCTCCTACAATGAGCAGTTCTTC CASSQVKRGSYNEQFF
TRBJ1-1 few TRBV7-9 NA TGTGCCAGCAGCTCGTTCTGGGGGGAGACACCTGAAGCTTTCTTT CASSSFWGETPEAFF
TRBJ2-6 NA TRBV11-2 NA TGTGCCAGCACGCCTAGGGGGGGCTCTGGGGCCAACGTCCTGACTTTC CASTPRGGSGANVLTF
TRBJ2-7 NA TRBV5-1 NA TGCGCCAGCAGCTTGGGAGGACAGAACTACGAGCAGTACTTC CASSLGGQNYEQYF
TRBJ2-5 NA TRBV21-1 NA TGTGCCAGCAGCAAACTGGGGGACCAAGAGACCCAGTACTTC CASSKLGDQETQYF
TRBJ2-1 once TRBV18 NA TGTGCCAGCTCACCACTGGCCTACGTTATAAGGAATGAGCAGTTCTTC CASSPLAYVIRNEQFF
TRBJ2-1 NA TRBV19 TRBD1 TGTGCCAGTAGTATAGGACAAACCGGGACAGGGCACCGTGAGCAGTTCTTC CASSIGQTGTGHREQFF
TRBJ1-1 NA TRBV27 NA TGTGCCAGCAGTCTCGGGCGGAACACTGAAGCTTTCTTT CASSLGRNTEAFF
TRBJ2-3 few TRBV30 TRBD1 TGTGCCTGGAAAGACAGGGGGCGAGGAGATACGCAGTATTTT CAWKDRGRGDTQYF
TRBJ2-2 NA TRBV14 NA TGTGCCAGCAGCCTTATAGGGGTCACCGGGGAGCTGTTTTTT CASSLIGVTGELFF
TRBJ2-1 NA TRBV14 NA TGTGCCAGCAGCGGACAGAAAGGTGAGCAGTTCTTC CASSGQKGEQFF
TRBJ2-2 NA TRBV2 NA TGTGCCAGCACGACCCGGCTGGGAAGAGGCGGGGAGCTGTTTTTT CASTTRLGRGGELFF
TRBJ2-7 NA TRBV6-5 TRBD2 TGTGCCAGCAGTTACCGGTCTAGCGGGAGCTACGAGCAGTACTTC CASSYRSSGSYEQYF
TRBJ2-7 NA TRBV9 NA TGTGCCAGCAGCGTAGGCAGGGGGGAGACCGAGCAGTACTTC CASSVGRGETEQYF